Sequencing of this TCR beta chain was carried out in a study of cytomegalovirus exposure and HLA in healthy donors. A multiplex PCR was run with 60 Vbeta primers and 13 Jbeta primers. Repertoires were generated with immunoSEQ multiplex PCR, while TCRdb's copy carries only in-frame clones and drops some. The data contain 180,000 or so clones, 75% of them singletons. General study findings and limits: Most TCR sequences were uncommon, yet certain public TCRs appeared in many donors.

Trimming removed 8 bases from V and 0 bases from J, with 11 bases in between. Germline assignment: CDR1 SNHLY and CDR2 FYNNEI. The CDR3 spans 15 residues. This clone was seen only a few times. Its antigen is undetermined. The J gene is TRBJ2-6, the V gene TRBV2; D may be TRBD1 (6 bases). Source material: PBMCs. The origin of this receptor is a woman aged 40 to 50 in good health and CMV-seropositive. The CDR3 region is CASGRGPSGANVLTF. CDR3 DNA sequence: TGTGCCAGCGGCAGGGGCCCCTCTGGGGCCAACGTCCTGACTTTC.